These 17 T cell receptor beta chains originate from one sample sequenced in a study of blood T cells in healthy people across ages. Through a sample-barcoded 5' primer and a J-beta primer mix, a second PCR was run for roughly 6 to 12 cycles. TCRdb re-analysed the 5' RACE reads in MiXCR, keeping a single row per CDR3 protein. The sample consists of roughly 1.6 million distinct CDR3 sequences, roughly 30% of them appearing once. The sequencing sample was made of blood. The receptors stem from a woman under 40 in good health.

The CDR3 nucleotides are TGCGCCAGCAGCCAGCTAGGCCCAGGGCTAGCGGGAAAAGAGACCCAGTACTTC. This encodes CASSQLGPGLAGKETQYF. The V gene is TRBV4-1, the J gene TRBJ2-5; 9 bases are shared with TRBD2. V was clipped by 3 bases and J by 3 bases; unmatched bases: 14. Per germline, CDR1 MGHRA and CDR2 YSYEKL. CDR3 length: 18 amino acids.

Ten or more counts support this clonotype. This CDR3 is CASSSRGDSYNEQFF. As DNA, the CDR3 is TGTGCCAGCAGCTCTAGGGGAGACTCCTACAATGAGCAGTTCTTC. The chain couples TRBV7-8 to TRBJ2-1; either TRBD1 or TRBD2 may supply D (5 bases each). This CDR3 is 15 amino acids long. Germline V lookup: CDR1 SGHVS, CDR2 FQNEAQ. Trimming left V 4 bases short and J 0 bases short, with 10 bases between.

In its sample, this clonotype was seen a few times. This chain connects TRBV5-1 to TRBJ1-4; D is uncertain. Germline CDR1 is SGHRS and CDR2 is YFSETQ. The CDR3 covers 15 residues. V was pared by 0 bases and J by 3 bases, with 9 bases between. CDR3 coding DNA: TGCGCCAGCAGCTTGGCTCCCGGCTCTAATGAAAAACTGTTTTTT. Residues: CASSLAPGSNEKLFF.

This clonotype has more than one count but fewer than ten. The genes are TRBV7-9 and TRBJ2-1; TRBD1 matches 10 bases. Trimming took 1 base from V and 14 from J; bases not matched to a gene: 8. From germline, CDR1 is SEHNR and CDR2 FQNEAQ (reference sequence). This CDR3 has 14 residues. CDR3 sequence: CASSLDSGQGMEFF. For the CDR3, the DNA is TGTGCCAGCAGCTTAGACTCGGGACAGGGGATGGAGTTCTTC.

The rearrangement joins TRBV10-2 to TRBJ2-7, with D maybe TRBD2 (5 bases). Trimming stripped 8 bases from V and 2 bases from J, with 16 bases between. The length of the CDR3 is 14 residues. The germline V gene encodes CDR1 WSHSY and CDR2 SAAADI. The CDR3 sequence: CASRQRTVTYEQYF. CDR3 bases: TGCGCCAGCCGCCAACGGACTGTAACCTACGAGCAGTACTTC.

The V call is TRBV10-1, the J call TRBJ2-1; D uncertain. The V gene's germline CDR1 is WNHNN and CDR2 SYGVQD (reference sequence). The CDR3 has 12 amino acids. Trimming stripped 3 bases from V and 11 bases from J, with 11 bases between. CDR3 in DNA: TGCGCCAGCAGTGAAGGGCCCCTGAAGCAGTTCTTC. It translates to CASSEGPLKQFF.

The V and J genes are TRBV6-6 and TRBJ1-2; D remains unclear. With 0 bases removed from V and 8 bases from J, the gap between germline ends came to 13 bases. The CDR3 has 14 amino acids. Germline values: CDR1 MNHNY, CDR2 SVGAGI (reference sequence). CDR3 loop: CASSYSVSVEGYTF. The CDR3 DNA sequence: TGTGCCAGCAGTTACTCGGTCAGCGTGGAAGGCTACACCTTC.

This clonotype was found a few times. The chain couples TRBV5-1 to TRBJ2-1, with D uncertain. CDR3 size: 13 residues. Germline loops: CDR1 SGHRS, CDR2 YFSETQ. V shed 2 bases and J shed 5 bases, with 8 bases lying between them. The CDR3 sequence: CASSFQIDNEQFF. CDR3 coding DNA: TGCGCCAGCAGCTTTCAGATAGACAATGAGCAGTTCTTC.

This clonotype has just a few counts. CDR3 nucleotides: TGCAGCGTTGGAATAGTAGCCCCGACCTACGAGCAGTACTTC. Translating gives CSVGIVAPTYEQYF. The chain is built from TRBV29-1 and TRBJ2-7; D unclear. V was clipped by 4 bases and J by 2 bases, with 15 bases between them. CDR3 size: 14 residues. The germline V gene encodes CDR1 SQVTM and CDR2 ANQGSEA.

This clonotype was counted between two and nine times. The chain links TRBV5-1 to TRBJ2-7; a weak D match, TRBD1 (6 bases). CDR1 and CDR2 from the germline V gene are SGHRS and YFSETQ. This CDR3 region has 16 residues. Trimming took 6 bases from V and 8 from J, leaving 27 bases between them. CDR3 sequence reads: CASTTTSGQTRPQQYF. In nucleotides, the CDR3 is TGCGCCAGCACTACCACAAGTGGACAGACCCGTCCACAGCAGTACTTC.

V and J are TRBV25-1 and TRBJ1-4; D unclear. CDR3 length: 16 residues. The germline V gene has CDR1 MGHDK and CDR2 SYGVNS. The V end was cut by 1 base, the J end by 4 bases, with 13 bases between. CDR3 in amino acids: CASSEFGLAGNEKLFF. In nucleotides, the CDR3 is TGTGCCAGCAGTGAATTCGGTCTGGCGGGTAATGAAAAACTGTTTTTT. Looking up the rest from reference TRBV25-1 and TRBJ1-4 gives the full variable domain: EADIYQTPRYLVIGTGKKITLECSQTMGHDKMYWYQQDPGMELHLIHYSYGVNSTEKGDLSSESTVSRIRTEHFPLTLESARPSHTSQYLCASSEFGLAGNEKLFFGSGTQLSVL.

Concerning this clonotype: Relative to the germline gene, one junction end is altered; a read error may explain this. This chain uses TRBV9 with TRBJ1-2; tentative D call: TRBD1 (5 bases). CDR1 SGDLS and CDR2 YYNGEE come from the germline V gene. CDR3 length: 13 amino acids. This chain's CDR3 is CASGVDRNYGYTF. The DNA for the CDR3 is TGTGCCAGCGGCGTCGACAGAAACTATGGCTACACCTTC.

On this clonotype itself: A single base separates this from a much larger clone, so it may be a read error. This chain uses TRBV10-3 with TRBJ2-1; D unresolved. V was shortened by 2 bases and J by 2 bases, with 4 bases between the two germline ends. The CDR3 sequence is 13 residues long. CDR1 is ENHRY and CDR2 is SYGVKD in the germline V gene. This CDR3 is CAISEETYNEQFF. CDR3 DNA: TGTGCCATCAGTGAGGAGACCTACAATGAGCAGTTCTTC.

This clonotype was seen a few times. The genes are TRBV20-1 and TRBJ1-2, with D maybe TRBD1 (5 bases). Per germline, CDR1 DFQATT and CDR2 SNEGSKA (reference sequence). V gave up 5 bases and J gave up 6 bases, with 19 bases separating them. The CDR3 consists of 14 residues. The CDR3 region is CSARHSSRVDGYTF. CDR3 DNA sequence: TGCAGTGCTCGACACTCCTCCAGGGTAGATGGCTACACCTTC.

The chain uses TRBV20-1 and TRBJ2-1; 7 positions agree with TRBD2. CDR1 and CDR2 from the germline V gene are DFQATT and SNEGSKA (reference sequence). CDR3 length equals 14 residues. The J segment lost 9 bases and the V segment lost 0 bases, leaving 8 bases of the junction unmatched. The CDR3 DNA follows: TGCAGTGCTAGAGATTTCGGGCGGGAGAGTGAGCAGTTCTTC. It encodes CSARDFGRESEQFF.

There are a few counts of this clonotype. The chain couples TRBV7-8 to TRBJ2-5, with 7 nucleotides matching TRBD2. In germline, CDR1 is SGHVS, CDR2 FQNEAQ. V lost 7 bases, J lost 4 bases, and 6 bases stayed unmatched. This CDR3 has 13 residues. The CDR3 nucleotides read TGTGCCAGCACCCAATCGGGGGGAGAGACCCAGTACTTC. Amino acid sequence: CASTQSGGETQYF.

V gene TRBV29-1 combines with J gene TRBJ1-1, with 9 bases lining up with TRBD1. CDR3 length: 14 amino acids. Germline-derived CDR1 and CDR2 are SQVTM and ANQGSEA. J gave up 4 bases and V 4 bases, and 7 bases lay outside the gene matches. The CDR3 nucleotides read TGCAGCGTTGGGGGACAGGGAGGGGGCACTGAAGCTTTCTTT. Residues: CSVGGQGGGTEAFF.